Sequencing of this TCR beta chain was carried out in a study of T cell repertoires in cytomegalovirus infection. Looking at the study overall: Indications of both CMV infection and matching HLA type were provided by public TCR beta signatures. Study-level results: Of the TCR beta families, the public ones yielded a cumulative frequency that identified carriers of CMV plus the relevant HLA. The ex vivo response was dominated by HLA-C-restricted CMV-specific TCR beta clonotypes.

On this clonotype: The antigen remains undetermined.

V dropped 3 bases and J dropped 6; count of bases not matched to a gene: 6. The CDR3 loop spans 15 amino acids. The germline gives CDR1 LNHDA, CDR2 SQIVND (reference sequence). MiXCR, run by TCRdb on the reads, gives a single entry per CDR3 protein. The sample records about 230,000 distinct CDR3 sequences, approximately 22% being singletons. V gene TRBV19 combines with J gene TRBJ2-1, with 9 bases fitting TRBD2. This clonotype was obtained from a human donor in good health (CMV status not recorded). Some clones in this sample may be carry-over from other donors' samples. Sequenced material: CD8+ T cells from PBMCs. CDR3 in amino acids: CASSIVSSGGNEQFF. CDR3 bases: TGTGCCAGTAGTATCGTGAGTAGCGGGGGCAATGAGCAGTTCTTC.